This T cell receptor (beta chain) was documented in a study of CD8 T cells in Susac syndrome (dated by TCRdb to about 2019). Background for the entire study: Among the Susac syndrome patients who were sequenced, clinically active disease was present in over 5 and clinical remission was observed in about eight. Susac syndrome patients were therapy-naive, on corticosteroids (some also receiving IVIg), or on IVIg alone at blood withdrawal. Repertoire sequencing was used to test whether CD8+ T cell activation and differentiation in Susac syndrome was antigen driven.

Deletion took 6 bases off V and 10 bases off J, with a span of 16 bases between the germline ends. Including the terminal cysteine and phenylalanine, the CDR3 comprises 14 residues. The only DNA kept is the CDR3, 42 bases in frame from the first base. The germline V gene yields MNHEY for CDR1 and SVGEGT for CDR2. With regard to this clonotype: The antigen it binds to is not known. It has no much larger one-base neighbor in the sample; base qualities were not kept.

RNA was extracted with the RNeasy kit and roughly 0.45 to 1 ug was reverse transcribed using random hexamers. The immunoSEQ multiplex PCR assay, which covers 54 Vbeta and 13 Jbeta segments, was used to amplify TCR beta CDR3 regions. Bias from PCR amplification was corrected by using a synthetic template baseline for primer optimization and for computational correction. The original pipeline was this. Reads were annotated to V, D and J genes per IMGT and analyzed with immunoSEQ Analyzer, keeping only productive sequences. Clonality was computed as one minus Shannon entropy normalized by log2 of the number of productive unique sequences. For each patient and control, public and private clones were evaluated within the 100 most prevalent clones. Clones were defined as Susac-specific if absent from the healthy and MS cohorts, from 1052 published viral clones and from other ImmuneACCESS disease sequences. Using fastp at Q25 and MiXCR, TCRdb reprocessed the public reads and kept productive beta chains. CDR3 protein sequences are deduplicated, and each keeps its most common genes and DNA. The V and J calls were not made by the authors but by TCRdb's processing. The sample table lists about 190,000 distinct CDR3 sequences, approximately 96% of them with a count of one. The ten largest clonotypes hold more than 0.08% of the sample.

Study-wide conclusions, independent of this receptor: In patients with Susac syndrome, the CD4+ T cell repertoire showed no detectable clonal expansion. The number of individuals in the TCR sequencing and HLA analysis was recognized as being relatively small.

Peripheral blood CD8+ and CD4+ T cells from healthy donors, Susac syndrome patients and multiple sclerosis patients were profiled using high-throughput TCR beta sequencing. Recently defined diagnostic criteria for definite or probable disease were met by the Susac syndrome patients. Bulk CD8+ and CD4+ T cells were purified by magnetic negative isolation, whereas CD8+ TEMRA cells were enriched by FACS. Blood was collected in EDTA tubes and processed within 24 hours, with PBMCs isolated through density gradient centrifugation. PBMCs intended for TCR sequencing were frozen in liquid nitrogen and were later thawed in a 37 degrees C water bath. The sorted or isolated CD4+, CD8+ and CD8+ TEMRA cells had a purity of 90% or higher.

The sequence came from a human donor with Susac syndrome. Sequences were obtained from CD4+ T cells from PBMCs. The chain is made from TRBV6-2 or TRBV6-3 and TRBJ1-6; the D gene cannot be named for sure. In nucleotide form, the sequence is TGTGCCAGCAGGCCGTCTTCTAGCTACTCACCCCTCCACTTT. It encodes CASRPSSSYSPLHF.